This T cell receptor beta chain appears in the sequencing data of a study of blood T cell repertoires in COVID-19. In the study overall: Both acute and convalescent COVID-19 samples were obtained from the United States, Italy and Spain. The analysed material was cDNA or gDNA that came from T cells, B-cell-depleted T cells, or PBMCs.

In the original workflow: Amplification from reference gene primers served as the basis for estimated nucleated cell counts. The table came from immunoSEQ multiplex PCR; TCRdb's copy has only in-frame clones and leaves some out. That table gives V, J and clone size, and the DNA gave D and trimming. The table lists some 220,000 clones, 84% of them singletons. The CDR3 length is 12 residues. Germline V lookup: CDR1 SGHDN, CDR2 FVKESK. Trimming at V came to 3 bases and at J to 6 bases, leaving 2 bases not matched to a gene. This clone has a handful of counts. The clonotype was recovered from a woman aged 55 to 70 who had recovered from COVID-19. The chain combines TRBV14 with TRBJ2-7; 7 nucleotides agree with TRBD2. What was sequenced was peripheral blood. Here the CDR3 reads CASSQWGGEQYF. CDR3 nucleotides: TGTGCCAGCAGCCAGTGGGGGGGCGAGCAGTACTTC.